This T cell receptor beta chain is from a study of cytomegalovirus exposure and HLA in healthy donors. Study-wide results and caveats: Most TCR beta V segments were productive about 90% or about 30% of the time in an earlier analysis.

13 Jbeta primers and 60 Vbeta primers were used for the PCR. In the original processing: A later analysis counted tens of millions of unique TCR beta chains, 10 million to 12 million shared. This table comes from immunoSEQ multiplex PCR, and its TCRdb copy is limited to in-frame clones, with some not included. V and J calls and clone size are copied from that table; D and trimming were computed from the DNA. This table has some 110,000 clones, about four fifths appearing once. The V segment lost 4 bases and the J segment 7 bases; nucleotides outside the gene matches: 7. Germline values: CDR1 SGDLS, CDR2 YYNGEE. The CDR3 covers 14 residues. Of note for this clone: Its antigen remains unknown.

The gene calls are TRBV9 and TRBJ2-3; TRBD2 matches at 9 bases. Sequencing was performed on PBMCs. This sequence originates from a man between 25 and 39 years old in good health and CMV-seropositive. The CDR3 DNA sequence: TGTGCCAGCAGCTTCTTGACTAGCGGAAATACGCAGTATTTT. Protein: CASSFLTSGNTQYF. Drawing the rest from reference TRBV9 and TRBJ2-3, the complete variable domain is DSGVTQTPKHLITATGQRVTLRCSPRSGDLSVYWYQQSLDQGLQFLIQYYNGEERAKGNILERFSAQQFPDLHSELNLSSLELGDSALYFCASSFLTSGNTQYFGPGTRLTVL.